This TCR beta chain is drawn from a study of Ad26.COV2.S vaccination and SARS-CoV-2 variants. Repertoires were generated with immunoSEQ multiplex PCR, while TCRdb's copy carries only in-frame clones and drops some. The data contain 250,000 or so clones, roughly 87% of them singletons. Broader study findings: Reportedly, spike-specific CD8+ and CD4+ T cell responses achieved substantial breadth once vaccination had taken place. Vaccine recipients showed a spike-specific TCR breadth that was higher than in placebo recipients.

On this clone itself: What it recognizes is unknown.

As to treatment: around 19 received Ad26.COV2.S at low or high dose, single or two shots; 5 received placebo; per-sample allocation not given. Each sample was drawn 63 days after the first injection (of vaccine or placebo). The source of this sequence is a person between 18 and 59 years old who received the Ad26.COV2.S COVID-19 vaccine or a placebo. The material sequenced was peripheral blood, taken in a trial of Ad26.COV2.S vaccine versus placebo.

The CDR3 sequence: CASSLSSGMVAGHQPQHF. CDR3 nucleotide sequence: TGTGCCAGCAGTTTATCGTCAGGGATGGTCGCTGGTCATCAGCCCCAGCATTTT. The V call is TRBV27, the J call TRBJ1-5; tentative D call: TRBD1 (5 bases). Germline CDR1 MNHEY, CDR2 SMNVEV (reference sequence). Between the trimmed V and J ends, which lost 0 bases and 5 bases, there was a span of 20 bases. The CDR3 loop spans 18 amino acids.